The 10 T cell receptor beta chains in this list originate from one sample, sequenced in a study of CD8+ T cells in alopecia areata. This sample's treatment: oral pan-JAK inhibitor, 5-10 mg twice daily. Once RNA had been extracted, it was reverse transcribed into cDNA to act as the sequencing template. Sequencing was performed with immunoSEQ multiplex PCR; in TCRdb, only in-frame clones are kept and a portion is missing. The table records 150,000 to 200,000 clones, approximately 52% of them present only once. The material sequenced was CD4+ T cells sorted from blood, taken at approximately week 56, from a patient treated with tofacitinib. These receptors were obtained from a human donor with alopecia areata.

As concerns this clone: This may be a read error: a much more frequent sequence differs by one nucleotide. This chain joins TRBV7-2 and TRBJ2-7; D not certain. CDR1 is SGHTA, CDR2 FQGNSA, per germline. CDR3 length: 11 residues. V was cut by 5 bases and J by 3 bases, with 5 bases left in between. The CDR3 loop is CASSPGYEQYF. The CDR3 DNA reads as TGTGCCAGCAGCCCAGGCTACGAGCAGTACTTC.

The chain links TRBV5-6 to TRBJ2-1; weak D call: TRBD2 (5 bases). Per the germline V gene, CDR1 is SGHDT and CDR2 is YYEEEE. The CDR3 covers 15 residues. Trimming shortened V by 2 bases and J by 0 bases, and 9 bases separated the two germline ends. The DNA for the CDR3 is TGTGCCAGCAGCTTACGGGGTAGCTCCTACAATGAGCAGTTCTTC. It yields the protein CASSLRGSSYNEQFF.

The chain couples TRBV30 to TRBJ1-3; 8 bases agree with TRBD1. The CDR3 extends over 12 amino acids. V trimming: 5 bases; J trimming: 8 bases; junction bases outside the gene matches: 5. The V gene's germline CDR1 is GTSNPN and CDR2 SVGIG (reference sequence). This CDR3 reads CAWGQGFDTIYF. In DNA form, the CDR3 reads TGTGCCTGGGGACAGGGATTTGACACCATATATTTT.

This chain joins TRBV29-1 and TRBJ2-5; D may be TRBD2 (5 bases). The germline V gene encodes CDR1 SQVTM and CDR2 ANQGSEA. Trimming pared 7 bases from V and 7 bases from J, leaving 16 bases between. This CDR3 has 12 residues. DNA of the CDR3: TGCAGCGGGGGAGAGAGGTCGGGGACCCAGTACTTC. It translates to CSGGERSGTQYF.

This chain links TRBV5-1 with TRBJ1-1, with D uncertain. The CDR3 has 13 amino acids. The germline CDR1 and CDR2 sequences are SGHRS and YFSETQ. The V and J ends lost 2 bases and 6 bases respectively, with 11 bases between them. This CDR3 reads CASSFALSAEAFF. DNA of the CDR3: TGCGCCAGCAGCTTCGCCCTCTCCGCTGAAGCTTTCTTT.

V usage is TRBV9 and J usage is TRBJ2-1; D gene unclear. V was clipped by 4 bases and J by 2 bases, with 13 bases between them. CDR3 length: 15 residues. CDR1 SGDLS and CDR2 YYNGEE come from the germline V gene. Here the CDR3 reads CASSLQELPYNEQFF. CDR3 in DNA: TGTGCCAGCAGCCTTCAGGAGTTGCCCTACAATGAGCAGTTCTTC.

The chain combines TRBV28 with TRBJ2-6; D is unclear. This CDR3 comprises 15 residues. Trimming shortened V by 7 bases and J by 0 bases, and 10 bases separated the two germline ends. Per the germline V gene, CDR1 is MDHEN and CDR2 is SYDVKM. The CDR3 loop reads CASMGVYSGANVLTF. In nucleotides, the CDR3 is TGTGCCAGCATGGGTGTCTACTCTGGGGCCAACGTCCTGACTTTC.

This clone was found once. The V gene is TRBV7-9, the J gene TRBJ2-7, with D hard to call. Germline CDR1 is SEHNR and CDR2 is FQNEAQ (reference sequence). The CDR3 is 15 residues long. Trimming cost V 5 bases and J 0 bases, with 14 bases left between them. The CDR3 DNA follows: TGTGCCAGCAGCCCGTCCATCCCCGCCTCCTACGAGCAGTACTTC. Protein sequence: CASSPSIPASYEQYF.

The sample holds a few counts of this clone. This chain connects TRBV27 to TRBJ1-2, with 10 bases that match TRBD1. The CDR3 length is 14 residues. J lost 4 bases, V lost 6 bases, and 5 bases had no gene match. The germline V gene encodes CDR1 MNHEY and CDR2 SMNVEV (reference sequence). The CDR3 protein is CASRGTGAGYGYTF. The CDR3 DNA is TGTGCCAGCAGGGGGACAGGGGCGGGCTATGGCTACACCTTC.

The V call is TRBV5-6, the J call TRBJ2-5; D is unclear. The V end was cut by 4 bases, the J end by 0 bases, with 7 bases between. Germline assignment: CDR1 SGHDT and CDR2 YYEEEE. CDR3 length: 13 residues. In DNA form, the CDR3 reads TGTGCCAGCAGCCAGGTTCACCAAGAGACCCAGTACTTC. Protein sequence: CASSQVHQETQYF.